This T cell receptor beta chain was identified during a study of cytomegalovirus exposure and HLA in healthy donors listed by TCRdb under 2017. Regarding the study in general: In an earlier analysis of some 610 of the donors, around 300 Gb of sequence data and 117 million unique TCR beta sequences from about 180 million T cells were reported. Across approximately 400 genotyped donors of the cohort, an average of about 240,000 unique TCR beta nucleotide sequences per donor were sequenced, and approximately 17% of those sequences were non-productive. A later genetic analysis used genome-wide SNP genotypes for about 60% of the roughly 700 donors, treating that subset as a discovery cohort. The aim of the study was to test whether cataloging public T cell receptors could identify signatures of past pathogen exposure. Along with the approximately 650-subject first cohort, a separate validation cohort of around 110 different subjects was used. Because of strong linkage in the cohort, a handful of DR-DQ haplotypes were treated as single units for association and clustering. The genetic ancestry cluster associated with self-reported Caucasian donors included roughly four fifths of the approximately 400 genotyped donors. The number of typed donors differed by locus: about 629-630 for A, B, C, DRB1 and DQB1; 500 to 550 for DQA1; some 610 for DPA1; and about 470 for DPB1. An earlier analysis of 587 of the donors used high-throughput TCR beta sequencing to judge whether each TCR beta V gene segment behaved as functional or pseudogenic. About 280 gigabases of sequencing data and approximately 85 million unique TCR sequences were included in an early release covering roughly 600 HLA-typed donors. Rather than using new phenotypic data, the later analysis identified candidate immune exposures from TCR beta sequences and from how often those sequences occurred across donors. Donor age, sex, ethnicity and CMV serostatus were compiled together with the repertoire data. To study patterns of TCR occurrence, a later analysis re-analyzed previously published TCR beta repertoires from several hundred donors and added high-resolution HLA genotyping. Both class I and class II loci were covered by HLA typing, at four-digit resolution. Using immunosequencing, the study profiled T cell repertoires from about 620 subjects and related those repertoires to cytomegalovirus serostatus. To predict cytomegalovirus infection status, the study combined high-throughput TCR immunosequencing, statistical association of individual TCRs with disease status, and machine learning. All discovery cohort repertoires had been generated on a single sequencing platform.

Concerning this clone: Its cognate antigen has yet to be identified. No much larger clone exists at a distance of one base, and base qualities are not known.

The cohort was made up of roughly 670 healthy bone marrow donors. Cohort members were all nominally healthy when sampled, although unrecorded immune exposures were likely present. The donor tested CMV seronegative, placing the donor among the roughly 400 seronegative members of the cohort. Each donor provided a peripheral blood sample, and peripheral blood mononuclear cells were used for TCR beta sequencing. Genomic DNA was extracted from the blood cell samples with the Qiagen DNeasy Blood Extraction Kit. The germline V gene encodes CDR1 SGHDT and CDR2 YYEEEE. CDR3 length: 14 amino acids, cysteine to phenylalanine. Of all the DNA, just the CDR3 is kept, 42 bases in frame from base 1. Trimming takes 1 base from V and 0 bases from J, and the germline ends sit 7 bases apart. Study-level results and caveats: In a later analysis, TCR association rates were found to vary across HLA loci, with the most associated TCRs seen for DRB1 alleles and the fewest for HLA-C alleles. At a false discovery rate of 0.05, a later analysis linked roughly 17,000 TCR beta sequences to specific HLA alleles. Linkage disequilibrium might explain the correlated functional status among segregating V segments, but an unknown experimental factor could not be ruled out. The sequencing pipeline was judged likely to have produced a cluster of highly shared sequence variants as a technical artifact. The authors suggested that the approach could potentially be generalized to other disease states and immunological phenotypes. The cohort was sequenced for TCR beta chains only, and without alpha or paired-chain data the features that could be detected were limited. In an earlier analysis of 450 to 750 of the donors, most TCR beta V segments appeared in productive rearrangements about 87% or about 30% of the time, broadly matching IMGT annotations. A later analysis found that HLA-associated TCR beta chains were more clonally expanded and had lower generation probabilities than equally common non-associated chains. Because some donors lacked HLA typing at each locus, the association tests relied only on the typed subset. In a later analysis, several top co-occurrence clusters were reported to appear linked to parvovirus B19, influenza, CMV and Epstein-Barr virus. A later genetic analysis associated a missense DCLRE1C variant with V-gene and J-gene trimming of TCR beta chains, and an independent cohort replicated the association. When HLA alleles, especially DR and DQ, strongly co-occurred, attributing TCR associations to individual alleles was difficult. In both the original and validation cohorts, the classifier was reported to diagnose cytomegalovirus status with high specificity and sensitivity. While some public TCRs were present in many individuals, most TCR sequences turned up only very rarely across donors. Compared with the roughly 710-donor mean, donors in an Asian-associated ancestry cluster had fewer N-insertions in productive TCRs, according to a later genetic analysis. Sequencing depth was assumed to be roughly uniform across donors in the presence/absence analyses, though that assumption may not hold. Some IMGT-functional V segments, including TRBV6-2 and TRBV6-3, could not be distinguished by the 87-base-pair reads and were therefore excluded. A further reported finding was that TCR beta sequences accurately predicted the HLA-A and HLA-B alleles for most subjects in the first cohort. In the study, around 150 TCR beta chains were listed as associated with cytomegalovirus. In vitro tests confirmed that a few of the cytomegalovirus-associated TCR beta chains recognize cytomegalovirus antigens. According to a later analysis, most CMV-associated TCR beta chains appeared to be HLA-restricted, and the HLA associations seemed to be driven largely by CMV exposure. CMV serostatus was the only immune exposure information available for the cohort. Approximately 18 rarely observed V segments, including chromosome 9 orphons, were excluded from the earlier analysis of just under 600 of the donors because counts were too low.

The protocol used for the library was the immunoSEQ multiplex PCR assay. The multiplex PCR relied on a mix of 60 forward primers for TCR Vbeta segments and 13 reverse primers for TCR Jbeta segments. Amplification of the CDR3 region of rearranged TCR beta genes was performed with a multiplex PCR assay on genomic DNA. The Illumina HiSeq System was used to sequence the amplified TCR beta libraries as 87-base-pair reads. The authors' analysis ran thus. Across the roughly 640 repertoires, a later analysis counted approximately 75 million unique TCR beta chains, some 11 million of which were shared by at least two donors. Raw reads were error-corrected and collapsed into unique sequences by a nearest-neighbor algorithm in which closely related sequences were merged to remove PCR and sequencing errors. To assign V, D and J gene segments, CDR3 sequences were aligned to IMGT reference sequences. Each retained sequence needed at least a six-nucleotide match to both a V gene segment and a J gene segment. Rearrangements were classified as productive when the CDR3 lacked stop codons and remained in frame with V and J, and all other rearrangements were classified as non-productive. CDR3 was defined by IMGT convention, running from the second conserved V-encoded cysteine to the conserved J-encoded phenylalanine. The earlier analysis of about 620 of the donors excluded sequences that lacked an unambiguous match to a single V gene segment. An earlier analysis of over 450 of the donors classified V segments as functional when productive rearrangements were above 56.7% and as segregating when the standard deviation between donors was above 5%. A statistical classification framework was built to diagnose cytomegalovirus status from the catalog of TCR beta chain sequences. A later analysis assigned V and J genes by comparing TCR nucleotide sequences with IMGT/GENE-DB human TR gene sequences. A later analysis assigned CDR3 sequences and most-parsimonious VDJ recombination scenarios with the TCRdist pipeline. In a later analysis, each TCR beta chain was defined by its CDR3 amino acid sequence together with its V-gene family, and reads without a unique V-gene family were excluded. As a way to deal with suspected cross-contamination and a sequencing artifact, a later analysis dropped approximately 590 nucleotide sequences that were highly shared and had low generation probability. In a later analysis, a clonal expansion index was calculated for each public chain from normalized within-repertoire ranks of inferred template counts. In a later analysis, generation probabilities were computed using a VDJ recombination model fitted to out-of-frame rearrangements, and the results were checked against IGoR. Hypergeometric tests were used in a later analysis to score TCR-TCR, TCR-HLA and TCR-CMV co-occurrence, with a repertoire-size bias correction applied to the TCR pairs. In a later analysis, false discovery rates were estimated by permuting HLA or CMV assignments 20 times. A later analysis grouped co-occurring TCRs with DBSCAN, adding TCRdist sequence similarity when clustering within HLA-allele-positive subsets. Repertoires with fewer than 30,000 or more than 120,000 public chains, plus five repertoires with anomalous nucleotide sharing, were excluded from co-occurrence clustering. Sourced from immuneACCESS, this table was stored by TCRdb with only in-frame sequences that have V and J called. A share of the clones is absent; for the studies checked, an unresolved V gene accounts for under half, and the remainder has no known explanation. V and J calls and clone size are given by that table; D and trimming were obtained from the DNA. In all, the sample holds 130,000 to 150,000 clones, and more than 75% of those were seen once. Just under 3% of the sample lies in the top ten.

The sample consisted of PBMCs. This TCR came from a female donor in good health and CMV-seronegative. This chain is built from TRBV5-6 and TRBJ1-1; the D gene cannot be named for sure. The DNA is as follows: TGTGCCAGCAGCTTGAACAGCATGAACACTGAAGCTTTCTTT. Translated, it gives CASSLNSMNTEAFF.